The 16 T cell receptor beta chains presented below share a single source sample, sequenced in a study of tumor and adjacent non-tumor tissue in lung cancer. RNA was extracted from bulk tissue without any cell sorting. Three rounds of nested PCR, following a modified ARM-PCR protocol, produced the TCRbeta library. TCRdb used MiXCR to reprocess the multiplex PCR reads, holding one entry per CDR3 protein. The sample includes roughly 220,000 distinct CDR3 sequences, over 55% of them seen just once. Material: lung tumor tissue. The receptor source for this set is a man in his 60s with non-small cell lung cancer.

About this clonotype: One end of the junction fails to match germline, which may point to a read error. The V gene is TRBV11-2, the J gene TRBJ2-6, with a possible D match to TRBD1 (5 bases). CDR3 size: 14 residues. In germline, CDR1 is SGHAT, CDR2 FQNNGV. CDR3 loop: CASNPTSGANVLTF. CDR3 nucleotide sequence: TGTGCCAGCAATCCTACTTCTGGGGCCAACGTCCTAACTTTC. Filled out from reference TRBV11-2 and TRBJ2-6, the complete variable domain reads EAGVAQSPRYKIIEKRQSVAFWCNPISGHATLYWYQQILGQGPKLLIQFQNNGVVDDSQLPKDRFSAERLKGVDSTLKIQPAKLEDSAVYLCASNPTSGANVLTFGAGSRLTVL.

Comment on this clonotype: Being one base from a much bigger clone, this may be a read error. This likely comes from a read error, as the CDR3 has no conserved phenylalanine or tryptophan at its end. The gene calls are TRBV20-1 and TRBJ2-1; D is unresolved. The CDR3 has 12 amino acids. Germline assignment: CDR1 DFQATT and CDR2 SNEGSKA (reference sequence). Deletions cut 2 bases from V and 7 bases from J, with 9 bases between. CDR3 coding DNA: TGCAGTGCTAGACCAGGACGGAATGAGCAGTTCTTA. It specifies CSARPGRNEQFL.

The DNA of the CDR3 is TGTGCCAGCAGCTTAGAAGGGGACAGTAATTCACCCCTCCACTTT. It is translated as CASSLEGDSNSPLHF. The rearrangement links TRBV11-2 to TRBJ1-6; 7 nucleotides align to TRBD1. Looked up from germline, CDR1 is SGHAT and CDR2 is FQNNGV. The length of the CDR3 is 15 residues. V was pared by 0 bases and J by 6 bases, with 2 bases of the junction left unmatched.

About this clonotype itself: One junction end does not reproduce the germline sequence, and a read error may be involved. The chain carries TRBV6-4 and TRBJ2-3; 14 nucleotides align to TRBD2. CDR1 and CDR2 from the germline V gene are MRHNA and SNTAGT. The CDR3 spans 16 residues. In DNA, the CDR3 is TGTGCCAGCAGTGACTCGACTAGCGGGGGGGCAGATATGCAGTATTTT. It translates to CASSDSTSGGADMQYF.

The V call is TRBV5-1, the J call TRBJ2-1; 11 bases are shared with TRBD2. This CDR3 is 17 amino acids long. CDR1 is SGHRS, CDR2 YFSETQ, per germline. Trimming removed 4 bases from V and 0 bases from J; junction bases left unmatched: 6. CDR3 sequence (DNA): TGCGCCAGCAGCCAGGGACTAGCGGAAAGCTCCTACAATGAGCAGTTCTTC. Its translation is CASSQGLAESSYNEQFF.

On this clonotype itself: At one boundary the junction diverges from the germline segment, which might be a read error. This chain connects TRBV6-2 or TRBV6-3 to TRBJ2-7, with TRBD2 identical over 10 bases. The CDR3 runs to 15 residues. CDR1 and CDR2 from the germline V gene are MNHEY and SVGEGT. As DNA, the CDR3 is TGTGCCAGCAGCTCGGCTAGCGGGAGTACTTACGAGCTGTACTTC. Residues: CASSSASGSTYELYF.

This clonotype appeared a few times. A read error is possible here, since a much larger clone lies one base away. CDR3 in amino acids: CTSPNRDREAKNIQYF. CDR3 nucleotides: TGTACCAGCCCTAACCGGGACAGGGAAGCCAAAAACATTCAGTACTTC. The rearrangement links TRBV5-4 to TRBJ2-4, with 9 bases matching TRBD1. The CDR3 extends over 16 amino acids. Germline CDR1 SGHNT, CDR2 YYREEE (reference sequence).

In regard to this clonotype: Just one base apart from a much larger clone, this may be a read error. The gene calls are TRBV20-1 and TRBJ2-1; 7 bases fit TRBD1. Trimming cost V 6 bases and J 3 bases; bases outside gene matches: 20. The CDR3 runs to 18 residues. Germline loops: CDR1 DFQATT, CDR2 SNEGSKA (reference sequence). The CDR3 reads CSARLSLPGQGDYNEQFF. The DNA for the CDR3 is TGCAGTGCACGCCTCAGTCTGCCCGGCCAGGGGGACTACAATGAGCAGTTCTTC.

The rearrangement joins TRBV7-2 to TRBJ2-1; weak D call: TRBD2 (6 bases). Trimming left V 5 bases short and J 3 bases short, with 14 bases between. Germline CDR1 reads SGHTA; CDR2 reads FQGNSA. The CDR3 covers 15 residues. CDR3 amino acids: CASSVEPSVYNEQFF. CDR3 sequence (DNA): TGTGCCAGCAGCGTCGAGCCTAGCGTCTACAATGAGCAGTTCTTC.

This clonotype was counted a single time. The chain is built from TRBV20-1 and TRBJ1-4; weak D call: TRBD1 (5 bases). V lost 3 bases to trimming and J lost 7 bases, with 15 bases between them. This CDR3 spans 14 amino acids. Germline CDR1 and CDR2: DFQATT and SNEGSKA (reference sequence). The CDR3 loop reads CSASRDGDIEKLFF. DNA of the CDR3: TGCAGTGCTAGCCGGGACGGAGATATTGAAAAACTGTTTTTT.

Worth noting for this clonotype: One junction end does not reproduce the germline sequence, and a read error may be involved. The V call is TRBV6-2 or TRBV6-3, the J call TRBJ2-5; D is perhaps TRBD1 (5 bases). The germline CDR1 and CDR2 sequences are MNHEY and SVGEGT. The CDR3 covers 13 residues. This chain's CDR3 is CASRRGNRETHYF. The CDR3 coding sequence is TGCGCAAGCAGAAGGGGTAACCGAGAGACCCATTACTTC.

Comment on this clonotype: At one boundary the junction diverges from the germline segment, which might be a read error. The rearrangement uses TRBV28 and TRBJ2-1, with D perhaps given as TRBD1 or TRBD2 (5 bases each). Germline values: CDR1 MDHEN, CDR2 SYDVKM. The CDR3 totals 15 residues. The CDR3 sequence is CVSSRAGRVYIEQFF. CDR3 DNA: TGTGTCAGCAGCAGGGCGGGCCGGGTTTACATTGAACAGTTCTTC. The full variable domain, completed using reference TRBV28 and TRBJ2-1, is DVKVTQSSRYLVKRTGEKVFLECVQDMDHENMFWYRQDPGLGLRLIYFSYDVKMKEKGDIPEGYSVSREKKERFSLILESASTNQTSMYLCVSSRAGRVYIEQFFGPGTRLTVL.

The gene calls are TRBV19 and TRBJ1-3; a weak D match, TRBD1 (5 bases). Trimming cost V 9 bases and J 1 base, with 13 bases left between them. Germline V lookup: CDR1 LNHDA, CDR2 SQIVND (reference sequence). The CDR3 has 14 amino acids. The CDR3 region is CASGLSGSGNTIYF. The CDR3 DNA is TGTGCCAGCGGATTGTCAGGGTCTGGAAACACCATATATTTT.

This clonotype was seen a handful of times. The CDR3 sequence is CASSPTVGSGYTF. CDR3 coding DNA: TGTGCCAGCAGCCCGACGGTGGGGTCTGGCTACACCTTC. The chain joins TRBV6-5 to TRBJ1-2; D gene ambiguous. This CDR3 has 13 amino acids. Germline CDR1 and CDR2: MNHEY and SVGAGI. V shed 6 bases and J shed 7 bases, with 15 bases lying between them.

Concerning this clonotype itself: A junction boundary mismatches the germline segment, possibly from a read error. CDR3 DNA: TGTGCCAGCAGTCCCCCTGCGGGGACGGAGGGGCATGGTTACACCTTC. This sequence encodes CASSPPAGTEGHGYTF. J is TRBJ1-2 and V is TRBV4-2; D may be TRBD1 (5 bases). This CDR3 contains 16 residues. Germline assignment: CDR1 LGHNA and CDR2 YNFKEQ.

The rearrangement uses TRBV20-1 and TRBJ2-1; 7 bases are a match to TRBD1. Unmatched junction bases numbered 7, after V lost 5 bases and J lost 9 bases. Germline V lookup: CDR1 DFQATT, CDR2 SNEGSKA (reference sequence). The CDR3 runs to 12 residues. CDR3 sequence (DNA): TGCAGTGCTTGCCGACAGGGAATTGAGCAGTTCTTC. Translated: CSACRQGIEQFF.